This T cell receptor (beta chain) comes out of a study of T cell responses to AZD1222 COVID-19 vaccine (dated by TCRdb to 2020 to 2022). Background on the whole study: AZD1222 recipients whose second dose came at about 4 weeks and those whose second dose came at about 12 weeks were combined into one group, since spike-specific TCR depth and breadth did not differ between the two schedules. Trial participants were enrolled by age into 18-55, 56-69 and 70-plus year subgroups, with about 150, 28 and 57 TCR-sequenced participants respectively. TCR sequencing covered more than 230 trial participants: 207 given two doses of AZD1222 and about 26 given two doses of MenACWY control vaccine. Paper-wide results and their limitations: Conclusions about previously exposed vaccinees were limited because only six AZD1222 recipients were SARS-CoV-2 seropositive at baseline. Most participants were white British and females outnumbered males, and the authors suggested that clonal diversity may have been underestimated. Nearly half of unique spike-specific TCRs reportedly recognized epitopes outside regions mutated in the B.1.351 and B.1.1.7 variants. The 56-69-year group was small, and its depth increase did not reach significance, likely because of low power. The whole spike protein was spanned by vaccine-associated CD4 TCRs, and dominant responses were seen in regions 160-218 and 743-854. No day 14 peak-response samples were available, so repertoires were characterized only after the peak T cell response. After two AZD1222 doses, both the breadth and the depth of spike-specific TCRs were significantly higher than at day 0 and than in MenACWY recipients.

Taken from cysteine to phenylalanine, the CDR3 has 13 residues. Just the 39-base CDR3 DNA is kept, in frame starting at base 1. Based on the germline V gene, the CDR1 and CDR2 sequences are MNHEY and SVGAGI. V is pared back by 8 bases and J by 0 bases, with 10 bases lying between the germline termini. The CDR3 regions of human TCRbeta chains were analyzed by immunosequencing. The authors' analysis ran thus. Repertoire TCRs were checked for matches against a reference library of SARS-CoV-2-specific TCRs that had been generated using the MIRA antigen-specificity platform. Breadth was defined as the fraction of unique TCRs that were SARS-CoV-2-associated, and depth was defined as the fraction of total T cells that were SARS-CoV-2-associated. Using the MIRA data, every spike-specific TCR was mapped to the spike region that the TCR reacted to and assigned to either a CD4 or a CD8 class. Log10-transformed breadth and depth values were compared by one-way ANOVA with Sidak's multiple comparisons tests. TCRdb carries this immuneACCESS record with in-frame sequences only. Its versions omit some clonotypes, under half of them owing to an unresolved V gene in the studies checked, with the rest unexplained. That table is the source of V, J and clone size, and D and trimming were worked out from the DNA. In all, the sample holds about 150,000 clones, and 88% of those were seen once. Jointly, the top ten make up less than 3.5% of the sample.

What this sample's time point label stands for: baseline before first vaccination. Vaccinee samples were obtained from the UK trials COV001 and COV002, which included a single-blind randomized controlled phase 2/3 trial of AZD1222 (ChAdOx1 nCoV-19) in healthy adults. Trial participant PBMC samples were collected at day 0 and day 28 after the second dose for TCRbeta chain sequencing. With respect to this clone: What antigen it recognizes has not been identified. No clone much larger than this one lies a single base away; base qualities are absent.

Recombination linked TRBV6-5 to TRBJ1-2; the best D guess is TRBD1, with 5 bases matching. Source: peripheral blood, taken on day 0 of AZD1222 vaccination. The TCR originated in an adult in good health. At the DNA level, the sequence is TGTGCCAGCGCCCGGGACGCTAACTATGGCTACACCTTC. Its translation is CASARDANYGYTF.